These T cell receptor beta chains were read from a single sample in a study of T cell responses to AZD1222 COVID-19 vaccine. TCRdb's copy holds only in-frame clones and misses some; the assay was immunoSEQ multiplex PCR. Among 150,000 to 200,000 clones, more than 90% were seen once, and the ten largest hold 3.6%. The source material was peripheral blood, sampled 28 days after the second dose of the MenACWY control vaccine. These receptor sequences come from an adult who received the MenACWY meningococcal vaccine as a control. The CDR3 runs from the conserved cysteine through the conserved F or W. The D gene is left open where the match is weak. A clone size is listed for some rows: how often the clone was seen (once, few, many), or a class if it is expanded.

CDR3: CASFGLQGTYEQYF
DNA: TGTGCCAGCTTCGGACTCCAGGGCACCTACGAGCAGTACTTC
J: TRBJ2-7
size: NA
V: TRBV6-5
D: NA

CDR3: CASSRGRGNTEAFF
DNA: TGTGCCAGCAGCCGCGGGAGGGGGAACACTGAAGCTTTCTTT
J: TRBJ1-1
size: NA
V: TRBV11-3
D: NA

CDR3: CASSQETPLAGPMDTQYF
DNA: TGTGCCAGCAGCCAAGAAACCCCACTAGCTGGCCCCATGGATACGCAGTATTTT
J: TRBJ2-3
size: NA
V: TRBV4-2
D: NA

CDR3: CTSAQGASYGYTF
DNA: TGCACCTCAGCGCAGGGGGCAAGTTATGGCTACACCTTC
J: TRBJ1-2
size: NA
V: TRBV27
D: TRBD1

CDR3: CASSLEVTWGINYGYTF
DNA: TGCGCCAGCAGCTTGGAGGTAACCTGGGGGATTAACTATGGCTACACCTTC
J: TRBJ1-2
size: once
V: TRBV5-1
D: NA

CDR3: CAWQTGGQETQYF
DNA: TGTGCCTGGCAAACAGGGGGGCAAGAGACCCAGTACTTC
J: TRBJ2-5
size: NA
V: TRBV30
D: TRBD1

CDR3: CSASWGLSSYEQYF
DNA: TGCAGTGCTAGTTGGGGGTTGAGCTCCTACGAGCAGTACTTC
J: TRBJ2-7
size: NA
V: TRBV20-1
D: NA

CDR3: CSVRKRGYQETQYF
DNA: TGCAGCGTTAGGAAGAGGGGCTACCAAGAGACCCAGTACTTC
J: TRBJ2-5
size: NA
V: TRBV29-1
D: NA

CDR3: CASSPGQVMNTEAFF
DNA: TGCGCCAGCAGCCCCGGACAGGTCATGAACACTGAAGCTTTCTTT
J: TRBJ1-1
size: NA
V: TRBV5-1
D: TRBD1

CDR3: CASSLDGTGNEKLFF
DNA: TGCGCCAGCAGCTTGGATGGGACAGGGAACGAAAAACTGTTTTTT
J: TRBJ1-4
size: NA
V: TRBV5-1
D: TRBD1

CDR3: CSVVLAGGLEYF
DNA: TGCAGCGTCGTTCTAGCGGGAGGGTTGGAGTACTTC
J: TRBJ2-7
size: few
V: TRBV29-1
D: TRBD2

CDR3: CASSLPQGAFAGANVLTF
DNA: TGTGCCAGCAGCCTCCCCCAGGGGGCATTCGCTGGGGCCAACGTCCTGACTTTC
J: TRBJ2-6
size: NA
V: TRBV9
D: TRBD1

CDR3: CASSQGTGHREQYF
DNA: TGCGCCAGCAGCCAAGGGACAGGGCACAGGGAGCAGTACTTC
J: TRBJ2-7
size: NA
V: TRBV4-3
D: TRBD1

CDR3: CASSFSGEKLFF
DNA: TGTGCCAGTAGTTTTTCTGGAGAAAAACTGTTTTTT
J: TRBJ1-4
size: NA
V: TRBV19
D: NA

CDR3: CASSFRTENTEAFF
DNA: TGTGCCAGCAGTTTCAGGACAGAAAACACTGAAGCTTTCTTT
J: TRBJ1-1
size: NA
V: TRBV28
D: NA

CDR3: CASRLAGALIETQYF
DNA: TGTGCCAGCAGGTTAGCGGGAGCCCTTATAGAGACCCAGTACTTC
J: TRBJ2-5
size: NA
V: TRBV27
D: TRBD2

CDR3: CASSTGLAGVTNEQFF
DNA: TGCGCCAGCAGCACCGGACTAGCGGGAGTGACGAATGAGCAGTTCTTC
J: TRBJ2-1
size: NA
V: TRBV5-1
D: TRBD2

CDR3: CASSPRTGEETQYF
DNA: TGTGCCAGCAGTCCACGGACAGGGGAAGAGACCCAGTACTTC
J: TRBJ2-5
size: once
V: TRBV6-2/TRBV6-3
D: TRBD1

CDR3: CASSFVQGNYEQYF
DNA: TGCGCCAGCAGCTTCGTACAGGGGAACTACGAGCAGTACTTC
J: TRBJ2-7
size: NA
V: TRBV5-1
D: TRBD1

CDR3: CASTSPRTGHQPQHF
DNA: TGTGCCAGCACTTCCCCCAGGACAGGGCATCAGCCCCAGCATTTT
J: TRBJ1-5
size: once
V: TRBV28
D: TRBD1

CDR3: CASRVSSSTDTQYF
DNA: TGCGCCAGCAGGGTATCTTCTAGCACAGATACGCAGTATTTT
J: TRBJ2-3
size: NA
V: TRBV5-1
D: NA

CDR3: CASSQNGAGTNEKLFF
DNA: TGTGCCAGCTCACAGAATGGAGCCGGGACTAATGAAAAACTGTTTTTT
J: TRBJ1-4
size: NA
V: TRBV18
D: NA

CDR3: CASSPPDYAIPYEQYF
DNA: TGTGCCAGCAGTCCCCCGGATTACGCAATACCTTACGAGCAGTACTTC
J: TRBJ2-7
size: once
V: TRBV27
D: NA

CDR3: CAISWGTGENTEAFF
DNA: TGTGCCATCAGTTGGGGGACAGGGGAGAACACTGAAGCTTTCTTT
J: TRBJ1-1
size: NA
V: TRBV10-3
D: TRBD1

CDR3: CASSPGPHYEQYF
DNA: TGTGCCAGCTCACCTGGCCCTCACTACGAGCAGTACTTC
J: TRBJ2-7
size: NA
V: TRBV18
D: NA

CDR3: CASSLGRGMNTEAFF
DNA: TGTGCCAGCAGCTTAGGTAGGGGTATGAACACTGAAGCTTTCTTT
J: TRBJ1-1
size: few
V: TRBV11-2
D: NA

CDR3: CASKGRGWNSPLHF
DNA: TGTGCCAGCAAAGGGCGGGGCTGGAATTCACCCCTCCACTTT
J: TRBJ1-6
size: NA
V: TRBV2
D: NA

CDR3: CASSLRATASYEQYF
DNA: TGTGCCAGCAGCTTAAGAGCGACCGCATCCTACGAGCAGTACTTC
J: TRBJ2-7
size: NA
V: TRBV7-6
D: NA